These 10 T cell receptor beta chains were sequenced from one sample in a study of Graves' ophthalmopathy and Graves' hyperthyroidism (dated by TCRdb to 2016 to 2019). Sequencing took place on an Illumina HiSeq 2000. TCR beta CDR3 regions were amplified from RNA transcripts for repertoire sequencing. The first round of RT-PCR was done with HTBI primers and the Qiagen OneStep RT-PCR kit, and was followed by a second round of multiplex PCR, then size selection and purification. Using fastp at Q25 and MiXCR, TCRdb reprocessed the public reads and kept productive beta chains. Each CDR3 protein gets just one entry, which takes the most common genes and DNA from the rows behind it. Within this sample are 1 million to 1.3 million distinct CDR3 sequences, with less than 45% of them counted one time only. The leading ten clones occupy roughly 10% of the sample. What was sequenced was peripheral blood or thyroid tissue (not recorded which). The origin of the receptors is an adult man with Graves' hyperthyroidism.

This clonotype has ten or more counts. The chain couples TRBV11-2 to TRBJ2-5; weak D call: TRBD1 (6 bases). Trimming removed 4 bases at V and 9 bases at J, with 18 bases between. CDR1 SGHAT and CDR2 FQNNGV come from the germline V gene. This CDR3 has 14 amino acids. The CDR3 bases are TGTGCCAGCAGCTCTAACAGGGACAAGATGTCCCAGTACTTC. Its protein is CASSSNRDKMSQYF.

This clonotype was counted at least ten times. J is TRBJ2-5 and V is TRBV25-1; no firm D call. Deletions cut 8 bases from V and 4 bases from J, with 11 bases between. Germline V gene data show CDR1 as MGHDK and CDR2 as SYGVNS. CDR3 length: 12 residues. This CDR3 reads CASLSLGETQYF. DNA of the CDR3: TGTGCCAGCTTAAGTCTCGGAGAGACCCAGTACTTC.

There are a few counts of this clonotype. The chain employs TRBV4-3 and TRBJ1-2; D is ambiguous. This CDR3 region has 15 residues. The V end lost 0 bases, the J end lost 6 bases, and 14 bases lay between the germline ends. Germline CDR1 is LGHNA and CDR2 is YSLEER. Written as DNA, the CDR3 is TGCGCCAGCAGCCAAGATATAGGCGGGAAGGATGGCTACACCTTC. It codes for CASSQDIGGKDGYTF.

With respect to this clonotype: A much larger clone differs from this one at a single base, so this may be a read error. The rearrangement uses TRBV20-1 and TRBJ2-7; D is ambiguous. V gave up 6 bases and J gave up 0 bases, with 12 bases separating them. The CDR3 spans 13 residues. Germline CDR1 is DFQATT and CDR2 is SNEGSKA (reference sequence). This CDR3 reads CSARTSSSYEQYF. CDR3 in DNA: TGCAGTGCCCGTACCAGTAGCTCCTACGAGCAGTACTTC.

V and J are TRBV6-4 and TRBJ2-6, with unresolved D. V dropped 6 bases and J dropped 2 bases, with 11 bases sitting between them. The CDR3 consists of 15 residues. Per the germline V gene, CDR1 is MRHNA and CDR2 is SNTAGT. The chain's CDR3 is CASSPLVAGANVLTF. CDR3 sequence (DNA): TGTGCCAGCAGCCCGCTCGTCGCTGGGGCCAACGTCCTGACTTTC.

Regarding this clonotype: One junction end disagrees with the germline gene, perhaps due to a read error. This chain joins TRBV7-9 and TRBJ1-4, with 7 bases lining up with TRBD1. From germline, CDR1 is SEHNR and CDR2 FQNEAQ (reference sequence). This CDR3 has 16 residues. The DNA for the CDR3 is TGCGCCAGCAGCCAAGGTGACAGGGAACATAATGAAAAACTGTTTTTT. It yields the protein CASSQGDREHNEKLFF.

This chain joins TRBV29-1 and TRBJ2-2, with D perhaps TRBD1 (6 bases). Per the germline V gene, CDR1 is SQVTM and CDR2 is ANQGSEA. The CDR3 has 12 amino acids. The V end was cut by 4 bases, the J end by 9 bases, with 12 bases between. The CDR3 sequence is CSVAGDRRELFF. In DNA form, the CDR3 reads TGCAGCGTTGCAGGGGACCGAAGGGAGCTGTTTTTT.

The chain recombines TRBV19 with TRBJ1-4, with TRBD1 matching 9 bases. The V gene's germline CDR1 is LNHDA and CDR2 SQIVND (reference sequence). The CDR3 length is 15 residues. The junction had 9 bases not matched to a gene; V was cut back by 6 bases and J by 7 bases. CDR3 sequence (DNA): TGTGCCAGTAGAAATACGGGACAGGGTGGTGAAAAACTGTTTTTT. It codes for CASRNTGQGGEKLFF.

V gene TRBV7-9 combines with J gene TRBJ2-5; 9 nucleotides line up with TRBD1. The CDR3 is 14 residues long. Germline trimming cut 5 bases from V and 4 bases from J; bases unmatched to any gene: 5. CDR1 is SEHNR, CDR2 FQNEAQ, per germline (reference sequence). The CDR3 is CASSIQGATETQYF. DNA of the CDR3: TGTGCCAGCAGCATACAGGGGGCCACAGAGACCCAGTACTTC.

There are many counts of this clonotype. V usage is TRBV7-2 and J usage is TRBJ2-5; the D is unclear. Germline V gene lookup returns CDR1 SGHTA and CDR2 FQGNSA. Trimming shortened V by 4 bases and J by 5 bases, and 11 bases separated the two germline ends. The CDR3 consists of 13 residues. The CDR3, as DNA: TGTGCCAGCAGCTCCCGCGCTGGGGAGACCCAGTACTTC. This sequence encodes CASSSRAGETQYF.